One and the same sample provided the 28 T cell receptor beta chains below, sequenced in a study of blood T cell repertoires in COVID-19. Profiled with immunoSEQ multiplex PCR; TCRdb holds only in-frame clones, not every one. The sample gives about 290,000 clones, around four fifths of which show up once; 4.1% is in the top ten. The sequencing sample was made of peripheral blood. The receptors come from a woman in her 50s with active or convalescent COVID-19.

This clone was observed a handful of times. This chain uses TRBV19 with TRBJ2-7; perhaps TRBD1 as D (6 bases). The germline V and J ends were trimmed by 3 bases and 4 bases, with 16 bases remaining between them. Germline values: CDR1 LNHDA, CDR2 SQIVND (reference sequence). CDR3 length equals 15 residues. CDR3 nucleotide sequence: TGTGCCAGTAGTATTGCAGGGGCAAGTAAGTACGAGCAGTACTTC. Translation: CASSIAGASKYEQYF.

The J gene is TRBJ2-7, the V gene TRBV5-1, with a possible D match to TRBD2 (7 bases). V dropped 4 bases and J dropped 2 bases, with 19 bases sitting between them. Germline V CDR1 and CDR2: SGHRS, YFSETQ. This CDR3 region has 16 residues. The CDR3 DNA sequence: TGCGCCAGCAGCCCGGTGGGGGGGCAAGGGGCCTACGAGCAGTACTTC. This translates into CASSPVGGQGAYEQYF.

The V gene is TRBV7-8, the J gene TRBJ2-7; 7 bases match TRBD2. The CDR3 has 18 residues. V trimming: 5 bases; J trimming: 0 bases; junction bases outside the gene matches: 16. The germline gives CDR1 SGHVS, CDR2 FQNEAQ. CDR3 sequence: CASSESGERHHFSYEQYF. The CDR3 region has the DNA TGTGCCAGCAGCGAAAGCGGGGAGAGACACCACTTCTCCTACGAGCAGTACTTC.

V is TRBV5-1 and J is TRBJ2-1, with 8 bases lining up with TRBD2. Trimming cost V 0 bases and J 0 bases; bases outside gene matches: 8. Looked up from germline, CDR1 is SGHRS and CDR2 is YFSETQ. The CDR3 has 18 residues. The CDR3 region has the DNA TGCGCCAGCAGCTTGGATGGGACTAGAGACATCTCCTACAATGAGCAGTTCTTC. Translating gives CASSLDGTRDISYNEQFF.

V and J are TRBV4-2 and TRBJ2-1; 11 positions agree with TRBD2. Per the germline V gene, CDR1 is LGHNA and CDR2 is YNFKEQ. The ends lost 4 bases at V and 8 bases at J; junction bases unmatched: 16. The CDR3 extends over 18 amino acids. DNA of the CDR3: TGTGCCAGCAGCCCGACTACCCTAGCGGGAGGCCCCCCTGATGAGCAGTTCTTC. This sequence encodes CASSPTTLAGGPPDEQFF.

The V gene is TRBV19, the J gene TRBJ2-2, with TRBD1 matching over 12 bases. CDR3 length equals 19 residues. After removal of 2 bases from V and 4 bases from J, the junction contained 11 bases not matched to a gene. Germline V gene data show CDR1 as LNHDA and CDR2 as SQIVND (reference sequence). The CDR3 nucleotides read TGTGCCAGTAGTATAACAAGGGCGGGACAGGGGGCCGGCACCGGGGAGCTGTTTTTT. Its translation is CASSITRAGQGAGTGELFF.

In its sample, this clone was seen once. The chain carries TRBV2 and TRBJ1-2; TRBD1 aligns across 8 bases. CDR1 and CDR2 (germline): SNHLY, FYNNEI. The ends lost 9 bases at V and 6 bases at J; junction bases unmatched: 6. This CDR3 comprises 12 residues. The CDR3: CARETGADGYTF. As DNA, the CDR3 is TGTGCCAGGGAGACAGGGGCGGATGGCTACACCTTC.

V gene TRBV2 combines with J gene TRBJ1-2, with D uncertain. V was shortened by 4 bases and J by 4 bases, with 10 bases between the two germline ends. Per the germline V gene, CDR1 is SNHLY and CDR2 is FYNNEI. The CDR3 loop spans 13 amino acids. The CDR3 nucleotides are TGTGCCAGCAGTGCCATCGGCGGCTATGGCTACACCTTC. Translated: CASSAIGGYGYTF.

CDR3 region: CASSSGTGHLNQPQHF. DNA for the CDR3: TGTGCCAGCAGTTCGGGAACGGGACACTTAAATCAGCCCCAGCATTTT. V and J are TRBV6-5 and TRBJ1-5; weak D call: TRBD1 (6 bases). In germline, CDR1 is MNHEY, CDR2 SVGAGI. The CDR3 is 16 residues long. V was cut by 4 bases and J by 4 bases, with 17 bases left in between.

This rearrangement joins TRBV19 to TRBJ1-5, with D uncertain. Per the germline V gene, CDR1 is LNHDA and CDR2 is SQIVND (reference sequence). This CDR3 is 14 amino acids long. Trimming left V 5 bases short and J 5 bases short, with 13 bases between. CDR3 sequence (DNA): TGTGCCAGTAGTTCCCGGGCGAGGGATCAGCCCCAGCATTTT. This encodes CASSSRARDQPQHF.

This chain connects TRBV5-1 to TRBJ2-7, with a tentative D call TRBD2 (5 bases). This CDR3 has 16 residues. Per germline, CDR1 SGHRS and CDR2 YFSETQ. V lost 0 bases to trimming and J lost 3 bases, with 16 bases between them. The CDR3 bases are TGCGCCAGCAGCTTGGCCGAGGGTGGACCCCTCTACGAGCAGTACTTC. It is translated as CASSLAEGGPLYEQYF.

There are many counts of this clone. The chain recombines TRBV15 with TRBJ1-1; possibly TRBD1 for D (6 bases). Germline loops: CDR1 LNHNV, CDR2 YYDKDF (reference sequence). This CDR3 comprises 13 residues. V lost 1 base to trimming and J lost 8 bases, with 11 bases between them. CDR3 in amino acids: CATSRGLDREAFF. The CDR3 nucleotides read TGTGCCACCAGCAGAGGTCTGGACAGAGAAGCTTTCTTT.

The chain carries TRBV5-6 and TRBJ2-3; 7 bases align to TRBD2. The germline V gene has CDR1 SGHDT and CDR2 YYEEEE. After removal of 6 bases from V and 0 bases from J, the junction contained 13 bases not matched to a gene. This CDR3 has 17 residues. The CDR3 protein is CASTNSMGGSSTDTQYF. As DNA, the CDR3 is TGTGCCAGCACGAACTCTATGGGGGGGTCCAGCACAGATACGCAGTATTTT.

The CDR3 DNA is TGTGCCAGCAGCTTAGACAGGGGGCTGTCCCTGAACACTGAAGCTTTCTTT. Residues: CASSLDRGLSLNTEAFF. The rearrangement joins TRBV13 to TRBJ1-1; TRBD1 matches at 9 bases. From germline, CDR1 is PRHDT and CDR2 FYEKMQ (reference sequence). The ends lost 1 base at V and 0 bases at J; junction bases unmatched: 6. The CDR3 is 17 residues long.

This clone was seen only a few times. The V call is TRBV18, the J call TRBJ1-3; 8 bases fit TRBD1. CDR1 is KGHSH and CDR2 is LQKENI in the germline V gene. The CDR3 spans 14 residues. Trimming at V came to 2 bases and at J to 4 bases, leaving 1 base not matched to a gene. For the CDR3, the DNA is TGTGCCAGCTCACCATGGGACAGGGGAAACACCATATATTTT. It translates to CASSPWDRGNTIYF.

V and J are TRBV18 and TRBJ2-7, with a possible D match to TRBD2 (6 bases). The germline V and J ends were trimmed by 0 bases and 5 bases, with 14 bases remaining between them. Germline V lookup: CDR1 KGHSH, CDR2 LQKENI. The CDR3 has 15 amino acids. The DNA of the CDR3 is TGTGCCAGCTCACCACCCGGGAGAGGGAACCACGAGCAGTACTTC. Its protein product is CASSPPGRGNHEQYF.

The chain has TRBV3-1 (or the pseudogene TRBV3-2) and TRBJ1-5, with unresolved D. Germline CDR1 reads LGHDT; CDR2 reads YNNKEL (reference sequence). Trimming removed 1 base from V and 4 bases from J, with 8 bases in between. The CDR3 is 14 residues long. Written as DNA, the CDR3 is TGTGCCAGCAGCCAAGCCCCGGTGAATCAGCCCCAGCATTTT. This encodes CASSQAPVNQPQHF.

This rearrangement joins TRBV10-2 to TRBJ1-2; D ambiguous. Germline V gives CDR1 WSHSY, CDR2 SAAADI. Deletions cut 4 bases from V and 5 bases from J, with 17 bases between. CDR3 length equals 15 residues. The CDR3 nucleotides read TGCGCCAGCAGTGCGCTTTTGGGCAGTCCTTATGGCTACACCTTC. Its protein product is CASSALLGSPYGYTF.

The rearrangement uses TRBV19 and TRBJ1-5; TRBD1 might be the D (5 bases). The V gene's germline CDR1 is LNHDA and CDR2 SQIVND (reference sequence). Trimming took 6 bases from V and 3 from J, leaving 15 bases between them. This CDR3 is 15 amino acids long. The CDR3 region is CASRPREGTNQPQHF. The CDR3 DNA sequence: TGTGCCAGTAGGCCCAGGGAGGGGACCAATCAGCCCCAGCATTTT.

The chain links TRBV24-1 to TRBJ2-5, with 9 bases lining up with TRBD1. The germline V gene encodes CDR1 KGHDR and CDR2 SFDVKD. V lost 9 bases to trimming and J lost 3 bases; unmatched junction nucleotides: 13. This CDR3 region has 16 residues. The CDR3 sequence: CATAIGGQGIEETQYF. CDR3 bases: TGTGCCACCGCAATTGGGGGACAGGGAATTGAAGAGACCCAGTACTTC.

This chain links TRBV5-6 with TRBJ1-2, with 9 bases fitting TRBD1. Germline-derived CDR1 and CDR2 are SGHDT and YYEEEE. The V gene end was trimmed by 3 bases and the J gene end by 8 bases; junction bases not matched to a gene: 5. The length of the CDR3 is 13 residues. CDR3 coding DNA: TGTGCCAGCAGCTCGACAGGGGGTTGGGGCTACACCTTC. Its protein is CASSSTGGWGYTF.

The gene calls are TRBV28 and TRBJ2-1, with D possibly being TRBD1 (6 bases). The CDR3 has 12 amino acids. The V and J ends lost 8 bases and 15 bases respectively, with 20 bases between them. The germline gives CDR1 MDHEN, CDR2 SYDVKM. CDR3 nucleotide sequence: TGTGCCAGCTTTCGGGTCTTGGACAGACCGTTCTTC. This translates into CASFRVLDRPFF.

This clone was seen only a few times. The V call is TRBV5-6, the J call TRBJ2-7; D might be TRBD1 (6 bases). The germline gives CDR1 SGHDT, CDR2 YYEEEE. The CDR3 is made up of 14 amino acids. Trimming took 4 bases from V and 2 from J, leaving 13 bases between them. The DNA for the CDR3 is TGTGCCAGCAGCAACCTACAGGGAACCTACGAGCAGTACTTC. Its protein product is CASSNLQGTYEQYF.

The chain employs TRBV19 and TRBJ1-6; tentatively, D is TRBD1 (5 bases). The CDR3 is 16 residues long. Trimming stripped 6 bases from V and 0 bases from J, with 12 bases between. Germline-derived CDR1 and CDR2 are LNHDA and SQIVND (reference sequence). The CDR3, as DNA: TGTGCCAGTAGGAAGGGACTGAGCTCCTATAATTCACCCCTCCACTTT. This codes for CASRKGLSSYNSPLHF.

This chain uses TRBV28 with TRBJ2-5, with D perhaps TRBD2 (6 bases). V lost 4 bases and J 5 bases, leaving 11 bases between the germline ends. Per the germline V gene, CDR1 is MDHEN and CDR2 is SYDVKM. The CDR3 spans 13 residues. The CDR3 sequence is CASSSEGLETQYF. For the CDR3, the DNA is TGTGCCAGCAGTTCGGAGGGCCTTGAGACCCAGTACTTC.

V usage is TRBV7-8 and J usage is TRBJ1-3; no firm D call. This CDR3 comprises 18 residues. V was clipped by 1 base and J by 0 bases, with 16 bases between them. The V gene's germline CDR1 is SGHVS and CDR2 FQNEAQ. CDR3 DNA sequence: TGTGCCAGCAGCTTAGTTCTGGCAGGTCCCAGCTCTGGAAACACCATATATTTT. It is translated as CASSLVLAGPSSGNTIYF.

This clone was observed a few times. The chain recombines TRBV2 with TRBJ2-2; 11 bases fit TRBD2. The CDR3 extends over 14 amino acids. V shed 1 base, J shed 9 bases, and the junction held 1 base outside the gene matches. In germline, CDR1 is SNHLY, CDR2 FYNNEI. CDR3 sequence (DNA): TGTGCCAGCAGTGAAGGACTAGCGGGACGGGAGCTGTTTTTT. Amino acid sequence: CASSEGLAGRELFF. Supplemented by reference TRBV2 and TRBJ2-2, the full variable domain reads EPEVTQTPSHQVTQMGQEVILRCVPISNHLYFYWYRQILGQKVEFLVSFYNNEISEKSEIFDDQFSVERPDGSNFTLKIRSTKLEDSAMYFCASSEGLAGRELFFGEGSRLTVL.

CDR3 amino acids: CASSSGLGLNYNEQFF. The CDR3 DNA reads as TGCGCCAGCAGCTCGGGACTAGGCCTAAACTACAATGAGCAGTTCTTC. This chain joins TRBV5-1 and TRBJ2-1; 8 bases are shared with TRBD2. The germline CDR1 and CDR2 sequences are SGHRS and YFSETQ. The CDR3 has 16 amino acids. J was trimmed by 3 bases and V by 3 bases; bases with no gene match: 8.